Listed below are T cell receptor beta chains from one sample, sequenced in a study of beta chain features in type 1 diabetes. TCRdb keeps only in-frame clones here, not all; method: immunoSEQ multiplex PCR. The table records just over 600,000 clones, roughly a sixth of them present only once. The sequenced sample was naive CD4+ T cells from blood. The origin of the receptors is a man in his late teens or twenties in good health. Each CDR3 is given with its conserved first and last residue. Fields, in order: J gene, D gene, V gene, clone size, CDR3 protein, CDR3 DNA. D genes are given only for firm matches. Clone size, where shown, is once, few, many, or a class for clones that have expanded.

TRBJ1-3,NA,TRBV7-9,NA,CASSLEDRRSGNTIYF,TGTGCCAGCAGCCTAGAGGACAGACGCTCTGGAAACACCATATATTTT
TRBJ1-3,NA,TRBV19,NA,CASSLRDFGNTIYF,TGTGCCAGTAGTCTCCGGGACTTTGGAAACACCATATATTTT
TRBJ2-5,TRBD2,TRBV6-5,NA,CASSLGGTSVVDSQYF,TGTGCCAGCAGTTTAGGCGGGACTAGCGTAGTGGACTCCCAGTACTTC
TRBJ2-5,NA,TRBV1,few,CTSSQVRLAGGPETQYF,TGCACCAGCAGCCAAGTAAGGCTAGCGGGGGGGCCGGAGACCCAGTACTTC
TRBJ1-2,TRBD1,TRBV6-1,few,CASSGDRGRLVGGYTF,TGTGCCAGCAGTGGGGACAGGGGACGACTAGTTGGTGGCTACACCTTC
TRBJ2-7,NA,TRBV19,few,CASSMIPGTTYEQYF,TGTGCCAGTAGTATGATCCCCGGGACAACCTACGAGCAGTACTTC
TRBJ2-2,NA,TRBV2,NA,CASTLDSLTGELFF,TGTGCCAGCACCTTGGACAGCCTGACCGGGGAGCTGTTTTTT
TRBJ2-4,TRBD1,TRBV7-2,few,CASSFLGQGGNIQYF,TGTGCCAGCAGCTTTCTCGGACAGGGAGGAAACATTCAGTACTTC
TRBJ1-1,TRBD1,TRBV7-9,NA,CASSSNPHYRGLLTEAFF,TGTGCCAGCAGCTCTAATCCTCACTACAGGGGATTGTTGACTGAAGCTTTCTTT
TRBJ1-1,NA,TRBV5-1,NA,CASSFGRLSGAFF,TGCGCCAGCAGCTTCGGCCGCCTAAGTGGGGCTTTCTTT
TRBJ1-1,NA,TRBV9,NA,CASSVDRLNTEAFF,TGTGCCAGCAGCGTCGACAGATTGAACACTGAAGCTTTCTTT
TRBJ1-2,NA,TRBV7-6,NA,CASSARVGDGYTF,TGTGCCAGCAGCGCGCGGGTAGGGGATGGCTACACCTTC
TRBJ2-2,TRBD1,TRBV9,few,CASTLGGQGGTGELFF,TGTGCCAGCACCCTAGGGGGACAGGGTGGCACCGGGGAGCTGTTTTTT
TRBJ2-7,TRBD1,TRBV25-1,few,CASLGQGVFEQYF,TGTGCCAGCTTGGGACAGGGGGTCTTCGAGCAGTACTTC
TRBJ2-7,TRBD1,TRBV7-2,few,CASSAHRDRAVQYF,TGTGCCAGCAGCGCACACCGGGACAGGGCTGTGCAGTACTTC
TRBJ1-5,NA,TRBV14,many,CASSQGLGNQPQHF,TGTGCCAGCAGCCAAGGGCTCGGCAATCAGCCCCAGCATTTT
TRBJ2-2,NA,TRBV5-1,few,CASSLKPPTGELFF,TGCGCCAGCAGCTTAAAACCTCCCACCGGGGAGCTGTTTTTT
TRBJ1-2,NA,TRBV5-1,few,CASSLEGAGNYGYTF,TGCGCCAGCAGCTTGGAGGGCGCGGGAAACTATGGCTACACCTTC
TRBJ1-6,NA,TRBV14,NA,CASSQVQQGNSPLHF,TGTGCCAGCAGCCAAGTTCAACAGGGTAATTCACCCCTCCACTTT
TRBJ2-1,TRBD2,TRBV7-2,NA,CASSSVWRLAGNNEQFF,TGTGCCAGCAGCTCCGTTTGGCGACTAGCGGGGAACAATGAGCAGTTCTTC